These 5 T cell receptor beta chains share one sample of origin, sequenced in a study of T-cell memory formation after mild COVID-19. Each CDR3 protein gets one entry after TCRdb re-called the 5' RACE reads with MiXCR. The sample has 550,000 to 600,000 distinct CDR3 sequences; 17% are singletons. Source material: PBMCs or a T cell subset sorted from them (not recorded which). The receptor source for this set is an adult woman who had mild COVID-19 (a few samples of this study predate the infection). Cell type and time point are not known.

This chain connects TRBV25-1 to TRBJ2-7; D remains ambiguous. The germline V and J ends were trimmed by 11 bases and 11 bases, with 10 bases remaining between them. The length of the CDR3 is 8 residues. The germline CDR1 and CDR2 sequences are MGHDK and SYGVNS. As DNA, the CDR3 is TGTGCCGCCGGTCCCAAGTACTTC. It encodes CAAGPKYF.

The CDR3 spells CASSDRTETYNEQFF. The CDR3 bases are TGTGCCAGCAGCGACCGGACAGAGACTTACAATGAGCAGTTCTTC. The chain joins TRBV5-4 to TRBJ2-1; D is perhaps TRBD1 (6 bases). V was cut by 4 bases and J by 4 bases, with 15 bases left in between. The germline V gene has CDR1 SGHNT and CDR2 YYREEE (reference sequence). This CDR3 has 15 amino acids.

J is TRBJ1-1 and V is TRBV30; D unclear. Germline V gene sequence: CDR1 GTSNPN, CDR2 SVGIG (reference sequence). V dropped 7 bases and J dropped 0 bases, with 9 bases sitting between them. The CDR3 has 12 amino acids. This chain's CDR3 is CASPGVNTEAFF. CDR3 DNA: TGTGCCTCCCCCGGGGTGAACACTGAAGCTTTCTTT. Together with reference TRBV30 and TRBJ1-1, the CDR3 gives the full variable domain: SQTIHQWPATLVQPVGSPLSLECTVEGTSNPNLYWYRQAAGRGLQLLFYSVGIGQISSEVPQNLSASRPQDRQFILSSKKLLLSDSGFYLCASPGVNTEAFFGQGTRLTVV.

The chain has TRBV27 and TRBJ1-2; D call uncertain. Germline loops: CDR1 MNHEY, CDR2 SMNVEV (reference sequence). This CDR3 contains 14 residues. With 5 bases removed from V and 8 bases from J, the gap between germline ends came to 18 bases. CDR3 loop: CASSPSTSLEGYTF. The CDR3 DNA reads as TGTGCCAGCAGTCCCTCGACGTCTTTGGAGGGCTACACCTTC.

This clonotype was observed a handful of times. The V gene is TRBV2, the J gene TRBJ2-2; no firm D call. This CDR3 region has 14 residues. The V end was cut by 4 bases, the J end by 4 bases, with 10 bases between. From germline, CDR1 is SNHLY and CDR2 FYNNEI. The chain's CDR3 is CASSASQLTGELFF. Here the CDR3 DNA reads TGTGCCAGCAGTGCTAGTCAACTCACCGGGGAGCTGTTTTTT.